The entry below describes one T cell receptor (beta chain). These data belong to a study of blood T cell repertoires in COVID-19. On the study more broadly: Donors in the United States, Italy and Spain gave samples during acute or convalescent COVID-19. PBMCs, B-cell-depleted T cells, or T cells provided the cDNA or gDNA that made up the material.

V lost 4 bases, J lost 7 bases, and 9 bases lay in between. Germline CDR1 reads KGHDR; CDR2 reads SFDVKD. This CDR3 has 13 amino acids. Per the original methods: The authors estimated nucleated cell counts from reference gene primer amplification. Repertoires were generated with immunoSEQ multiplex PCR, while TCRdb's copy carries only in-frame clones and drops some. From that table come the V and J calls and clone size; the DNA was used to work out D and trimming. Here the sample spans about 180,000 clones, 88% being singletons. Source material: peripheral blood. The rearrangement joins TRBV24-1 to TRBJ2-2, with unresolved D. This sequence originates from a woman aged 25-40 years with acute or convalescent COVID-19. The CDR3 region is CATSDRYLGELFF. The CDR3 coding sequence is TGTGCCACCAGTGACCGCTACCTCGGGGAGCTGTTTTTT.